The 29 T cell receptor beta chains in this list originate from one sample, sequenced in a study of blood T cell repertoires in COVID-19. Method: immunoSEQ multiplex PCR; TCRdb's copy keeps in-frame clones and lacks some. The sample holds around 96,000 clones, roughly 96% seen once. Source material: peripheral blood. The receptors were sampled from a human donor with active COVID-19. The donor label of this sample is uncertain.

This chain joins TRBV4-2 and TRBJ1-4; TRBD1 matches 11 bases. The CDR3 contains 18 residues. Germline trimming cut 0 bases from V and 8 bases from J; bases unmatched to any gene: 11. Germline values: CDR1 LGHNA, CDR2 YNFKEQ. CDR3 nucleotide sequence: TGTGCCAGCAGCCAAGATTTGGACAGGGGGCGGAAAAGGGAAAAACTGTTTTTT. It is translated as CASSQDLDRGRKREKLFF.

This chain joins TRBV18 and TRBJ1-2; 9 bases align to TRBD1. Trimming took 5 bases from V and 6 from J; bases not matched to a gene: 7. The CDR3 is 14 residues long. Germline V gene lookup returns CDR1 KGHSH and CDR2 LQKENI. The CDR3 nucleotides are TGTGCCAGCTCATCGCAACGGACAGGGGATGGCTACACCTTC. Translated, it gives CASSSQRTGDGYTF.

DNA of the CDR3: TGCGCCAGCAACCCTGGACAGGGGAGGTACTACGAGCAGTACTTC. Translating it yields CASNPGQGRYYEQYF. The chain couples TRBV10-1 to TRBJ2-7, with TRBD1 matching 9 bases. V shed 7 bases, J shed 3 bases, and the junction held 10 bases outside the gene matches. Germline V lookup: CDR1 WNHNN, CDR2 SYGVQD (reference sequence). The CDR3 contains 15 residues.

The chain links TRBV7-9 to TRBJ2-1; 9 positions agree with TRBD2. V dropped 4 bases and J dropped 0; count of bases not matched to a gene: 7. Germline V gives CDR1 SEHNR, CDR2 FQNEAQ (reference sequence). The length of the CDR3 is 17 residues. The CDR3 protein is CASSSGRGGSSYNEQFF. The CDR3 DNA reads as TGTGCCAGCAGCTCGGGGCGGGGGGGCAGCTCCTACAATGAGCAGTTCTTC.

The genes are TRBV6-5 and TRBJ2-3; 8 bases align to TRBD2. The germline V gene encodes CDR1 MNHEY and CDR2 SVGAGI. Trimming cost V 4 bases and J 0 bases; bases outside gene matches: 6. The CDR3 extends over 16 amino acids. The CDR3 nucleotides are TGTGCCAGCAGTTTTCATAGCGGGAAAAGCACAGATACGCAGTATTTT. Protein sequence: CASSFHSGKSTDTQYF.

The V gene is TRBV18, the J gene TRBJ2-5, with a weak D call TRBD2 (6 bases). This CDR3 contains 16 residues. In germline, CDR1 is KGHSH, CDR2 LQKENI. With 0 bases removed from V and 4 bases from J, the gap between germline ends came to 15 bases. Here the CDR3 reads CASSPPGTPGGETQYF. CDR3 bases: TGTGCCAGCTCACCACCGGGGACCCCCGGGGGAGAGACCCAGTACTTC.

The chain is built from TRBV21-1 and TRBJ2-1; the table gives TRBD2 as D, unverified against the DNA. TRBV21-1 is an annotated pseudogene. There are 17 residues in the CDR3. The CDR3: CASSPRGGTSGVNEQFF. DNA of the CDR3: TGTGCCAGCAGTCCCCGCGGCGGGACTAGCGGGGTAAATGAGCAGTTCTTC.

On this clone itself: The sample contains more than one DNA sequence encoding this CDR3. The chain uses TRBV28 and TRBJ1-2; possible D gene TRBD1, 6 bases. Germline V CDR1 and CDR2: MDHEN, SYDVKM. Trimming pared 3 bases from V and 2 bases from J, leaving 7 bases between. This CDR3 contains 13 residues. The CDR3 nucleotides read TGTGCCAGCAGTTTTGGACAGAACTATGGCTACACCTTC. Protein: CASSFGQNYGYTF.

This rearrangement joins TRBV6-2 or TRBV6-3 to TRBJ1-3; D remains unclear. Trimming pared 2 bases from V and 4 bases from J, leaving 18 bases between. In germline, CDR1 is MNHEY, CDR2 SVGEGT. The CDR3 has 17 residues. In DNA form, the CDR3 reads TGTGCCAGCAGTTACGGAGGAGGTCCGGGCGGAGGAAACACCATATATTTT. Amino acid sequence: CASSYGGGPGGGNTIYF.

V and J are TRBV27 and TRBJ2-7, with 7 bases matching TRBD2. The CDR3 runs to 15 residues. V shed 6 bases, J shed 6 bases, and the junction held 14 bases outside the gene matches. The germline gives CDR1 MNHEY, CDR2 SMNVEV (reference sequence). CDR3 in DNA: TGTGCCAGCAGACGGACGTATACTAGCGCACCCGAGCAGTACTTC. Translating gives CASRRTYTSAPEQYF.

This chain links TRBV6-5 with TRBJ1-1; the D gene is possibly TRBD1 (5 bases). The CDR3 has 15 amino acids. V was pared by 5 bases and J by 1 base, with 14 bases between. Germline V gives CDR1 MNHEY, CDR2 SVGAGI. The chain's CDR3 is CASSPSPGGNTEAFF. The CDR3 DNA follows: TGTGCCAGCAGTCCTTCTCCGGGGGGGAACACTGAAGCTTTCTTT.

In nucleotides, the CDR3 is TGTGCCAGCAGCTTAGCGCTAACGGGGTTTACCTACGAGCAGTACTTC. Amino acid sequence: CASSLALTGFTYEQYF. The V and J genes are TRBV7-9 and TRBJ2-7; possible D gene TRBD2, 5 bases. V dropped 0 bases and J dropped 2 bases, with 14 bases sitting between them. The CDR3 loop spans 16 amino acids. Germline V lookup: CDR1 SEHNR, CDR2 FQNEAQ (reference sequence).

The table lists this clone with a count of one. The CDR3 loop reads CASRRVGASNQPQHF. DNA for the CDR3: TGTGCCAGCAGGAGGGTAGGAGCCAGCAATCAGCCCCAGCATTTT. The chain combines TRBV27 with TRBJ1-5, with D unresolved. In germline, CDR1 is MNHEY, CDR2 SMNVEV (reference sequence). Trimming removed 6 bases at V and 1 base at J, with 13 bases between. The CDR3 runs to 15 residues.

The V call is TRBV10-1, the J call TRBJ2-3, with D possibly being TRBD1 (5 bases). The CDR3 runs to 14 residues. Germline values: CDR1 WNHNN, CDR2 SYGVQD (reference sequence). V gave up 5 bases and J gave up 4 bases, with 13 bases separating them. CDR3 sequence: CASSPRGMPDTQYF. The DNA of the CDR3 is TGCGCCAGCAGTCCAAGGGGTATGCCAGATACGCAGTATTTT.

Concerning this clone itself: Its ends do not fully match the called genes, so a read error is possible. J is TRBJ2-2 and V is TRBV7-7; weak D call: TRBD2 (5 bases). CDR1 and CDR2 from the germline V gene are SSHAT and FNYEAQ (reference sequence). The CDR3 has 16 amino acids. The CDR3 here is CASSPHREVASGELFF. Written as DNA, the CDR3 is TGTGCTAGCAGCCCCCACCGGGAAGTCGCCTCCGGGGAGCTGTTTTTT.

This clone showed up just once. The DNA for the CDR3 is TGCGCCAGCAGCTTGCAGCCAGGCGCTGGAAACACCATATATTTT. This encodes CASSLQPGAGNTIYF. This chain links TRBV5-1 with TRBJ1-3, with unresolved D. The CDR3 is 15 amino acids. Germline values: CDR1 SGHRS, CDR2 YFSETQ. V gave up 1 base and J gave up 2 bases, with 10 bases separating them.

The chain joins TRBV5-8 to TRBJ2-7; 9 positions match TRBD1. V lost 0 bases to trimming and J lost 5 bases; unmatched junction nucleotides: 6. In germline, CDR1 is SGHTS, CDR2 YDEGEE. This CDR3 region has 15 residues. The CDR3 is CASSLALDRGDEQYF. CDR3 DNA sequence: TGTGCCAGCAGCTTGGCTTTGGACAGGGGTGACGAGCAGTACTTC.

The CDR3 loop is CASTQSGNEKLFF. As DNA, the CDR3 is TGTGCCAGCACACAAAGCGGAAATGAAAAACTGTTTTTT. The chain joins TRBV18 to TRBJ1-4; D ambiguous. CDR3 size: 13 residues. CDR1 is KGHSH, CDR2 LQKENI, per germline. V lost 8 bases and J lost 5, with 12 bases in between.

The chain combines TRBV11-1 with TRBJ1-4, with TRBD1 as a possible D gene (6 bases). The CDR3 spans 15 residues. Germline CDR1 reads SGHAT; CDR2 reads FQDESV (reference sequence). The V end lost 1 base, the J end lost 0 bases, and 6 bases lay between the germline ends. CDR3 residues: CASSLGTATNEKLFF. The CDR3 DNA is TGTGCCAGCAGCTTAGGGACAGCAACTAATGAAAAACTGTTTTTT.

The genes are TRBV28 and TRBJ2-5; no clear D. Per the germline V gene, CDR1 is MDHEN and CDR2 is SYDVKM. V was pared by 6 bases and J by 6 bases, with 14 bases between. CDR3 length equals 13 residues. The CDR3 spells CASRGQVSQTQYF. DNA for the CDR3: TGTGCCAGCAGGGGTCAGGTCAGCCAGACCCAGTACTTC. Drawing the rest from reference TRBV28 and TRBJ2-5, the complete variable domain is DVKVTQSSRYLVKRTGEKVFLECVQDMDHENMFWYRQDPGLGLRLIYFSYDVKMKEKGDIPEGYSVSREKKERFSLILESASTNQTSMYLCASRGQVSQTQYFGPGTRLLVL.

The chain has TRBV2 and TRBJ2-7; weak D call: TRBD2 (7 bases). The V gene lost 8 bases and the J gene lost 0 bases, with 20 bases spanning the gap. CDR1 and CDR2 (germline): SNHLY, FYNNEI. The CDR3 has 16 amino acids. CDR3 residues: CASLESFRGASYEQYF. CDR3 nucleotides: TGTGCCAGCTTGGAGTCCTTTCGGGGGGCCTCCTACGAGCAGTACTTC. Full variable domain (outside the CDR3, taken from reference TRBV2 and TRBJ2-7): EPEVTQTPSHQVTQMGQEVILRCVPISNHLYFYWYRQILGQKVEFLVSFYNNEISEKSEIFDDQFSVERPDGSNFTLKIRSTKLEDSAMYFCASLESFRGASYEQYFGPGTRLTVT.

CDR3 protein: CASSENYSGRSKGNTQYF. The CDR3 DNA reads as TGTGCCAGCAGTGAAAACTATAGCGGGAGGAGTAAGGGAAATACGCAGTATTTT. This sequence joins TRBV6-1 and TRBJ2-3, with TRBD2 matching 10 bases. The CDR3 has 18 amino acids. With V trimmed by 2 bases and J by 7 bases, 15 bases remained unmatched. The V gene's germline CDR1 is MNHNS and CDR2 SASEGT.

V is TRBV4-1 and J is TRBJ2-5; 9 nucleotides agree with TRBD2. The CDR3 is 16 residues long. Germline V gives CDR1 MGHRA, CDR2 YSYEKL. V was pared by 2 bases and J by 2 bases, with 6 bases of the junction left unmatched. CDR3 sequence reads: CASSQRPAGGQETQYF. CDR3 bases: TGCGCCAGCAGCCAACGGCCAGCGGGAGGACAAGAGACCCAGTACTTC.

About this clone itself: An end of the junction differs from the germline gene, which may be a read error. This same CDR3 is encoded by further DNA sequences in the sample. The rearrangement links TRBV5-1 to TRBJ1-6, with D uncertain. The CDR3 has 15 amino acids. Germline V gives CDR1 SGHRS, CDR2 YFSETQ. The CDR3 loop is CASNEGDYYNSPLHF. CDR3 bases: TGCGCCAGCAATGAGGGAGACTACTATAATTCACCCCTTCACTTT. The full variable domain, rest sourced from reference TRBV5-1 and TRBJ1-6, is KAGVTQTPRYLIKTRGQQVTLSCSPISGHRSVSWYQQTPGQGLQFLFEYFSETQRNKGNFPGRFSGRQFSNSRSEMNVSTLELGDSALYLCASNEGDYYNSPLHFGNGTRLTVT.

The chain has TRBV5-4 and TRBJ2-5; TRBD2 matches at 8 bases. Germline CDR1 reads SGHNT; CDR2 reads YYREEE (reference sequence). This CDR3 spans 14 amino acids. The junction had 3 bases not matched to a gene; V was cut back by 3 bases and J by 2 bases. The CDR3 DNA follows: TGTGCCAGCAGCTCCGGGACTAGTCAAGAGACCCAGTACTTC. This gives the protein CASSSGTSQETQYF. Together with reference TRBV5-4 and TRBJ2-5, the CDR3 gives the full variable domain: ETGVTQSPTHLIKTRGQQVTLRCSSQSGHNTVSWYQQALGQGPQFIFQYYREEENGRGNFPPRFSGLQFPNYSSELNVNALELDDSALYLCASSSGTSQETQYFGPGTRLLVL.

V gene TRBV18 combines with J gene TRBJ1-3; no reliable D call. The CDR3 contains 16 residues. Trimming shortened V by 3 bases and J by 3 bases, and 15 bases separated the two germline ends. Germline V gives CDR1 KGHSH, CDR2 LQKENI. The DNA of the CDR3 is TGTGCCAGCTCACCGGGCCAGGCGATAGATGGAAACACCATATATTTT. Its protein is CASSPGQAIDGNTIYF.

The chain couples TRBV19 to TRBJ2-1; maybe TRBD1 (6 bases). The ends were cut back, 7 bases at V and 3 bases at J, with 19 bases in the middle. The germline CDR1 and CDR2 sequences are LNHDA and SQIVND (reference sequence). This CDR3 has 16 amino acids. CDR3 bases: TGTGCCAGTACCCCCGGGACCGGGACACACTACAATGAGCAGTTCTTC. It yields the protein CASTPGTGTHYNEQFF. The whole variable domain, filled in from reference TRBV19 and TRBJ2-1, reads DGGITQSPKYLFRKEGQNVTLSCEQNLNHDAMYWYRQDPGQGLRLIYYSQIVNDFQKGDIAEGYSVSREKKESFPLTVTSAQKNPTAFYLCASTPGTGTHYNEQFFGPGTRLTVL.

This chain uses TRBV5-1 with TRBJ1-2; 8 nucleotides agree with TRBD1. J lost 8 bases, V lost 0 bases, and 6 bases had no gene match. This CDR3 has 14 residues. CDR1 and CDR2 (germline): SGHRS, YFSETQ. CDR3 in DNA: TGCGCCAGCAGCTTGGATGCAGGGGGCTTAGGCTACACCTTC. Its translation is CASSLDAGGLGYTF.

V and J are TRBV24-1 and TRBJ1-2; no firm D call. Germline V CDR1 and CDR2: KGHDR, SFDVKD. The CDR3 runs 12 residues. The V end lost 7 bases, the J end lost 7 bases, and 12 bases lay between the germline ends. The CDR3 is CATSPEVGGYTF. In DNA form, the CDR3 reads TGTGCCACCAGCCCCGAGGTCGGTGGCTACACCTTC.